The clone carrying this TCR beta chain was recorded a few times. The data originate from a study of tumor-infiltrating lymphocytes in oesophageal squamous cell carcinoma. TCRdb reanalysed the PCR reads using MiXCR and keeps one entry per CDR3 protein. The table shows roughly 12,000 distinct CDR3 sequences, with roughly half occurring only once. The CDR3 length is 17 residues. CDR1 is SGHTA and CDR2 is FQGTGA in the germline V gene. The J gene is TRBJ1-1, the V gene TRBV7-3; D is ambiguous. TRBJ1-6 matches the DNA end more closely, so the J call is doubtful. This clonotype originated in a male donor with esophageal squamous cell carcinoma. The sequenced material came from esophageal tumor tissue. CDR3 sequence (DNA): TGTGCCAGCAGCCCTAGTTCCCTCCGACTGAGTAGTTCACCCCTCCACTTT. This sequence encodes CASSPSSLRLSSSPLHF.